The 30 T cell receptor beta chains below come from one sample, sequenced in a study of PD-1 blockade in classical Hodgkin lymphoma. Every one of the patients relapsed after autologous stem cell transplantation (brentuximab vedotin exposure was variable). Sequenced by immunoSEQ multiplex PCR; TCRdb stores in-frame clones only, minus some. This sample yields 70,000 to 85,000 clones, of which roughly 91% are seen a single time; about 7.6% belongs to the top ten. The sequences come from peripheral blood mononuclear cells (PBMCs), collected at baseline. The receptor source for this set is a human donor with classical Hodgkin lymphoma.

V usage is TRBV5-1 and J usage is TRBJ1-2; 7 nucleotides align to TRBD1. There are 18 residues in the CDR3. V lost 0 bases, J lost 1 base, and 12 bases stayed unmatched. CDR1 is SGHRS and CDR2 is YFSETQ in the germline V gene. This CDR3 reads CASSLAMVVGGSNYGYTF. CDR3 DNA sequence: TGCGCCAGCAGCTTGGCTATGGTTGTAGGGGGCAGTAACTATGGCTACACCTTC.

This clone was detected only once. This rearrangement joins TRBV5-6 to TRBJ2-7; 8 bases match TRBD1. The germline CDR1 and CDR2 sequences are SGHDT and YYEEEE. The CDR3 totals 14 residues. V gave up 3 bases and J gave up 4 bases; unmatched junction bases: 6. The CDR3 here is CASSYRGSSYEQYF. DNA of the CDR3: TGTGCCAGCAGCTACAGGGGGTCCTCTTACGAGCAGTACTTC.

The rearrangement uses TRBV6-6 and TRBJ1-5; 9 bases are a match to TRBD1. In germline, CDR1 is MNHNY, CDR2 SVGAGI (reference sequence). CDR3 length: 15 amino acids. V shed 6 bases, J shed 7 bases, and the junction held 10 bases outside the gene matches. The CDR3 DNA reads TGTGCCAGCAGCCTTACAGGGGGCAGATACCAGCCCCAGCATTTT. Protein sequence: CASSLTGGRYQPQHF.

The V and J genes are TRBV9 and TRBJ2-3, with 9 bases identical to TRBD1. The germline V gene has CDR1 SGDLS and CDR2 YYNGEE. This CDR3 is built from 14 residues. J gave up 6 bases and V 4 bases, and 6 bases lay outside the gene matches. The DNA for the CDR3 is TGTGCCAGCAGCTACAGGGGGCAGGTGGATACGCAGTATTTT. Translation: CASSYRGQVDTQYF. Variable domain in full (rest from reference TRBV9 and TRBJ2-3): DSGVTQTPKHLITATGQRVTLRCSPRSGDLSVYWYQQSLDQGLQFLIQYYNGEERAKGNILERFSAQQFPDLHSELNLSSLELGDSALYFCASSYRGQVDTQYFGPGTRLTVL.

The CDR3, as DNA: TGTGCCAGCAGCTTGGACGGGACAGGGGGGCAGGATACGCAGTATTTT. It encodes CASSLDGTGGQDTQYF. The chain joins TRBV11-3 to TRBJ2-3; 11 bases fit TRBD1. The CDR3 totals 16 residues. With V trimmed by 3 bases and J by 6 bases, 8 bases remained unmatched. Per germline, CDR1 SGHNT and CDR2 YENEEA.

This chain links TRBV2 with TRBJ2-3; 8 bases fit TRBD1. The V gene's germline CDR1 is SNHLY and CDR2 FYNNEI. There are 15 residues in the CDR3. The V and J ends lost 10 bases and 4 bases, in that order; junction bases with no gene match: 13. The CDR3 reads CANTPDRGGPDTQYF. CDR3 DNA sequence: TGTGCCAACACGCCCGACAGGGGTGGCCCAGATACGCAGTATTTT.

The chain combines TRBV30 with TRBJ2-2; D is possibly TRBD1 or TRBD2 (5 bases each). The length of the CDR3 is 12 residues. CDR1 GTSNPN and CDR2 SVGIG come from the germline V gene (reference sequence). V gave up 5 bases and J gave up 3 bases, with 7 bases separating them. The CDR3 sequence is CAWGGYTGELFF. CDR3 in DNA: TGTGCCTGGGGGGGTTACACCGGGGAGCTGTTTTTT.

CDR3 nucleotide sequence: TGTGCCAGCAGCTTAGAACTAGCGGGGGGGAACACCGGGGAGCTGTTTTTT. Its translation: CASSLELAGGNTGELFF. The V call is TRBV11-2, the J call TRBJ2-2, with 12 bases lining up with TRBD2. The CDR3 runs 17 residues. Looked up from germline, CDR1 is SGHAT and CDR2 is FQNNGV. J gave up 1 base and V 0 bases, and 0 bases lay outside the gene matches.

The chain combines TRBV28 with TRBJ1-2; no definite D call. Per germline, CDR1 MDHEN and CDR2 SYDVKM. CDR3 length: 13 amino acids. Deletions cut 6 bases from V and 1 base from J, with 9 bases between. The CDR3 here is CASRSADNYGYTF. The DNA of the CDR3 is TGTGCCAGCAGAAGCGCAGATAACTATGGCTACACCTTC.

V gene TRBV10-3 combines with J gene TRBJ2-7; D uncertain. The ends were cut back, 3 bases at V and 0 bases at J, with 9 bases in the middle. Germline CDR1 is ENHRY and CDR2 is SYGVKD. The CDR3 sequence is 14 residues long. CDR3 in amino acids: CAISDRTFSYEQYF. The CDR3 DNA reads TGTGCCATCAGTGATCGGACGTTCTCCTACGAGCAGTACTTC.

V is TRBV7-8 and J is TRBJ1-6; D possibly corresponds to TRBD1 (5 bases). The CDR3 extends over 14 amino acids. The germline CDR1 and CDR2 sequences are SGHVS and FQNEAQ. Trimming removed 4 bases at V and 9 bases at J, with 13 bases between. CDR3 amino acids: CASSSFRGFSPLHF. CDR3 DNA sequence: TGTGCCAGCAGCTCCTTCCGGGGCTTTTCACCCCTCCACTTT.

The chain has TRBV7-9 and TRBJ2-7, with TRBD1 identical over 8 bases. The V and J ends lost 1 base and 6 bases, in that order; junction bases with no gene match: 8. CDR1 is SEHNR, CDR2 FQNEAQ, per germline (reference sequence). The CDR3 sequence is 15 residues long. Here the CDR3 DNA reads TGTGCCAGCAGCTTAGGCTGGAGGACAGGGCCCGAGCAGTACTTC. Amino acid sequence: CASSLGWRTGPEQYF.

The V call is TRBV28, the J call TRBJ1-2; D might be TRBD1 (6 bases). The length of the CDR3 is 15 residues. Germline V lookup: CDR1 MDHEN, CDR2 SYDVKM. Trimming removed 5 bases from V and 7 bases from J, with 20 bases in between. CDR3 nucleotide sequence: TGTGCCAGCAGTAATGGACAGAGAACGACTAGTGGCTACACCTTC. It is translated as CASSNGQRTTSGYTF.

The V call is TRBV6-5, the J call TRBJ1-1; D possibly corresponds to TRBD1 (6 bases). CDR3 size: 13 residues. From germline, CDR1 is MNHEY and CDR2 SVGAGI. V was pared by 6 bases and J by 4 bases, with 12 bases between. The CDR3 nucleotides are TGTGCCAGCAGAAACGGGGACATCACTGAAGCTTTCTTT. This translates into CASRNGDITEAFF.

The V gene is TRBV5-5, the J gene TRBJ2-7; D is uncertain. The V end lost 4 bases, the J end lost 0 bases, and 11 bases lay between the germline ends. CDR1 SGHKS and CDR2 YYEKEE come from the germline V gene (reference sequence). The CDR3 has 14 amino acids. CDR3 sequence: CASSPLGYSYEQYF. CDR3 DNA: TGTGCCAGCAGCCCCTTGGGGTACTCCTACGAGCAGTACTTC.

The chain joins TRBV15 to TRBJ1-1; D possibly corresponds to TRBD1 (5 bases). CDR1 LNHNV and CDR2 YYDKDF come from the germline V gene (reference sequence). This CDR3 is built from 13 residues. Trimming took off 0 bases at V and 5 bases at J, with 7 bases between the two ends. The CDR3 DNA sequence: TGTGCCACCAGCAGAGAGGAGGGGACTGAAGCTTTCTTT. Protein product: CATSREEGTEAFF.

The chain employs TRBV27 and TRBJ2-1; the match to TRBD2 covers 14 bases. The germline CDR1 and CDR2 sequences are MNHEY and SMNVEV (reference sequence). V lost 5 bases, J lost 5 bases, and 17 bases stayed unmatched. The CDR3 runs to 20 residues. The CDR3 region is CASSPFPSRLAGGPHNEQFF. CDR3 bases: TGTGCCAGCAGTCCTTTCCCTTCCCGACTAGCGGGGGGGCCCCACAATGAGCAGTTCTTC.

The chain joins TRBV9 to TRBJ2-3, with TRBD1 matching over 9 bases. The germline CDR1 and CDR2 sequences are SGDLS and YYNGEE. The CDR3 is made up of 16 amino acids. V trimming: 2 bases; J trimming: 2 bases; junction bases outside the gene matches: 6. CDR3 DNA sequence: TGTGCCAGCAGCGTTCGACAGGGGGTGGCCACAGATACGCAGTATTTT. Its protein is CASSVRQGVATDTQYF.

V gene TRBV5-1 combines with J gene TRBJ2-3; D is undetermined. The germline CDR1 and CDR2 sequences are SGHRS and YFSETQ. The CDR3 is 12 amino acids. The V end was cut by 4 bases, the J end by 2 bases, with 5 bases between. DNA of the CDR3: TGCGCCAGCAGCCTCCCCACAGATACGCAGTATTTT. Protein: CASSLPTDTQYF.

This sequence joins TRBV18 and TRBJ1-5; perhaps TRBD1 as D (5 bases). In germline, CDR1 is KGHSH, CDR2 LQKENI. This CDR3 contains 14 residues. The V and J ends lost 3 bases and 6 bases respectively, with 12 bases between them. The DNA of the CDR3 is TGTGCCAGCTCACCCTTCGACAGAACTCAGCCCCAGCATTTT. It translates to CASSPFDRTQPQHF.

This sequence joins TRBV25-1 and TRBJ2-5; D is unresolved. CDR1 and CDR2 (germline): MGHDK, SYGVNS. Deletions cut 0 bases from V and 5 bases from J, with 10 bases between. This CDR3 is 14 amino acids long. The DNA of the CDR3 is TGTGCCAGCAGTGAATACGGTGGGGTGGAGACCCAGTACTTC. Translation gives CASSEYGGVETQYF.

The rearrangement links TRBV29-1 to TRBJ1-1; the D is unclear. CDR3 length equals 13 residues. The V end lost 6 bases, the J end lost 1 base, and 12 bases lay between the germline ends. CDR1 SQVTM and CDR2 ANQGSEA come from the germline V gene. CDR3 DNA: TGCAGCGTACGGACTGGGGAGAACACTGAAGCTTTCTTT. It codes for CSVRTGENTEAFF.

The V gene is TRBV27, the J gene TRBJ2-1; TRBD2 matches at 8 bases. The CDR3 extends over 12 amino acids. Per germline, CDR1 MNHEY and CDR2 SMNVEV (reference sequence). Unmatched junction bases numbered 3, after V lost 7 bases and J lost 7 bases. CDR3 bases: TGTGCCAGCAAGCGGGAGAGAAATGAGCAGTTCTTC. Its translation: CASKRERNEQFF.

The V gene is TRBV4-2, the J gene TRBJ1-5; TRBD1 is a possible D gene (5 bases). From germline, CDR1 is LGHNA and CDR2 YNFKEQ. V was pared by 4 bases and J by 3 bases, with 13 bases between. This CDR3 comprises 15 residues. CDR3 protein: CASSPSGRDNQPQHF. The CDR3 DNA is TGTGCCAGCAGCCCGTCGGGACGAGACAATCAGCCCCAGCATTTT.

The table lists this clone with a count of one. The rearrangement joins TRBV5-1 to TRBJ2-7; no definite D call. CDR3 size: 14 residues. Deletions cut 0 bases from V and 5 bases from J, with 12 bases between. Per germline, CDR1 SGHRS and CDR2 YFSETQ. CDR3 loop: CASSLVSGSHEQYF. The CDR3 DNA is TGCGCCAGCAGCTTGGTGTCAGGTTCTCACGAGCAGTACTTC. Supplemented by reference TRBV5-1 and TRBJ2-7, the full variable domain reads KAGVTQTPRYLIKTRGQQVTLSCSPISGHRSVSWYQQTPGQGLQFLFEYFSETQRNKGNFPGRFSGRQFSNSRSEMNVSTLELGDSALYLCASSLVSGSHEQYFGPGTRLTVT.

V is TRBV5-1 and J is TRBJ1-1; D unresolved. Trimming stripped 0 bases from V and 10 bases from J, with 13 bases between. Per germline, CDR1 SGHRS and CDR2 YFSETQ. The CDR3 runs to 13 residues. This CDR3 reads CASSLEQRSVAFF. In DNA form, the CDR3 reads TGCGCCAGCAGCTTGGAACAGAGAAGCGTAGCTTTCTTT.

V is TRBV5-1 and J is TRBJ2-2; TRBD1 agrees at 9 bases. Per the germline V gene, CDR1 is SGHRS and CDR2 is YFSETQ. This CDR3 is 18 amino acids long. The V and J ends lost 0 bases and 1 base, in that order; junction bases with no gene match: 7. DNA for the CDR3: TGCGCCAGCAGCTTGGAAATGATGGGACAGGGGAACACCGGGGAGCTGTTTTTT. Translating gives CASSLEMMGQGNTGELFF.

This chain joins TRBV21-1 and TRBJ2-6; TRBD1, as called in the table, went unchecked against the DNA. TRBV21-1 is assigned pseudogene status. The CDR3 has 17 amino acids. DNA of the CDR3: TGTGCCAGCAGCGTGACAGGCCAGATACCTGGGGCCAACGTCCTGACTTTC. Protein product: CASSVTGQIPGANVLTF.

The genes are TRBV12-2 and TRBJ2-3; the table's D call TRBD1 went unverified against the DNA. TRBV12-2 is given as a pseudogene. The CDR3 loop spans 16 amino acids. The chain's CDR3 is CASRSRTGGCTDTQYF. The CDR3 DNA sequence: TGTGCAAGTCGCTCCCGGACAGGGGGCTGCACAGATACGCAGTATTTT.

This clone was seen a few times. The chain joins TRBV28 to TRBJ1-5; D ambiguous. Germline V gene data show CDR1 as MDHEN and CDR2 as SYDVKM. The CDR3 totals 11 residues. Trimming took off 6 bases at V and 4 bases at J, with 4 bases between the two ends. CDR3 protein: CASSANQPQHF. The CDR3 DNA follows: TGTGCCAGCAGCGCAAATCAGCCCCAGCATTTT.